The 19 T cell receptor beta chains below were found in one sample sequenced in a study of T cells after yellow fever vaccination. TCRdb fed the 5' RACE reads into MiXCR, producing one record per CDR3 protein. This table has hundreds of thousands of distinct CDR3 sequences, about a fifth appearing once. The sequenced sample was PBMCs, obtained more than 20 days after the first yellow fever vaccination. The source of these receptors is a man aged 18 to 29 who received the YFV17D yellow fever vaccine.

This clonotype was observed a handful of times. The chain is built from TRBV6-2 or TRBV6-3 and TRBJ2-4; D not certain. Trimming took off 6 bases at V and 0 bases at J, with 12 bases between the two ends. Germline V gene lookup returns CDR1 MNHEY and CDR2 SVGEGT. This CDR3 has 15 amino acids. The CDR3 loop reads CASSSLTRAKNIQYF. CDR3 in DNA: TGTGCCAGCAGCTCCCTGACAAGAGCCAAAAACATTCAGTACTTC.

Notes on this clonotype: One base away lies a much larger clone, so this may be a sequencing read error. The J gene is TRBJ2-5, the V gene TRBV5-1; D is ambiguous. Per the germline V gene, CDR1 is SGHRS and CDR2 is YFSETQ. The CDR3 covers 13 residues. Trimming took off 3 bases at V and 1 base at J, with 7 bases between the two ends. The CDR3 sequence: CASSYLSQETQYF. As DNA, the CDR3 is TGCGCCAGCAGCTATCTCTCCCAAGAGACCCAGTACTTC. Complete variable domain (other parts from reference TRBV5-1 and TRBJ2-5): KAGVTQTPRYLIKTRGQQVTLSCSPISGHRSVSWYQQTPGQGLQFLFEYFSETQRNKGNFPGRFSGRQFSNSRSEMNVSTLELGDSALYLCASSYLSQETQYFGPGTRLLVL.

This clonotype has more than one count but fewer than ten. The rearrangement links TRBV19 to TRBJ2-7, with D uncertain. Germline CDR1 and CDR2: LNHDA and SQIVND (reference sequence). V was clipped by 3 bases and J by 4 bases, with 16 bases between them. The CDR3 spans 15 residues. The CDR3 protein is CASSILSDGVYEQYF. The CDR3 nucleotides read TGTGCCAGTAGTATTCTCAGTGATGGGGTTTACGAGCAGTACTTC.

This sequence joins TRBV25-1 and TRBJ2-2, with TRBD2 matching over 13 bases. Germline CDR1 is MGHDK and CDR2 is SYGVNS. CDR3 length: 17 residues. The junction had 7 bases not matched to a gene; V was cut back by 2 bases and J by 7 bases. The CDR3 DNA follows: TGTGCCAGCAGTGAAACTAGCGGGGGGGCAGTCGGCGGGGAGCTGTTTTTT. Its protein product is CASSETSGGAVGGELFF. Full variable domain (missing parts from reference TRBV25-1 and TRBJ2-2): EADIYQTPRYLVIGTGKKITLECSQTMGHDKMYWYQQDPGMELHLIHYSYGVNSTEKGDLSSESTVSRIRTEHFPLTLESARPSHTSQYLCASSETSGGAVGGELFFGEGSRLTVL.

This chain joins TRBV25-1 and TRBJ2-3, with D maybe TRBD2 (5 bases). V was trimmed by 1 base and J by 2 bases, leaving 7 bases between them. The CDR3 sequence is 14 residues long. From germline, CDR1 is MGHDK and CDR2 SYGVNS. The CDR3 sequence is CASSESGITDTQYF. The CDR3 region has the DNA TGTGCCAGCAGTGAATCGGGAATCACAGATACGCAGTATTTT.

A few counts support this clonotype. The chain has TRBV5-1 and TRBJ1-1; D uncertain. Germline CDR1 is SGHRS and CDR2 is YFSETQ. The CDR3 contains 16 residues. V gave up 5 bases and J gave up 1 base, with 18 bases separating them. For the CDR3, the DNA is TGCGCCAGCAGGGTCGGATACGGACTCCAGAACACTGAAGCTTTCTTT. Its translation is CASRVGYGLQNTEAFF.

This rearrangement joins TRBV9 to TRBJ1-6, with D unclear. This CDR3 spans 14 amino acids. CDR1 and CDR2 from the germline V gene are SGDLS and YYNGEE. V shed 0 bases and J shed 6 bases, with 7 bases lying between them. The CDR3 nucleotides are TGTGCCAGCAGCGTAGGGGCGGCTAATTCACCCCTCCACTTT. It is translated as CASSVGAANSPLHF.

This clonotype has just a few counts. The chain carries TRBV18 and TRBJ1-3, with D hard to call. With 2 bases removed from V and 4 bases from J, the gap between germline ends came to 9 bases. The CDR3 loop spans 14 amino acids. CDR1 is KGHSH and CDR2 is LQKENI in the germline V gene. The CDR3 DNA follows: TGTGCCAGCTCACCATCCGGTTTCGGAAACACCATATATTTT. This gives the protein CASSPSGFGNTIYF.

The rearrangement links TRBV19 to TRBJ1-1; 11 bases map to TRBD1. V was pared by 7 bases and J by 4 bases, with 5 bases of the junction left unmatched. The CDR3 consists of 14 residues. Germline V CDR1 and CDR2: LNHDA, SQIVND (reference sequence). DNA of the CDR3: TGTGCCAGTACCAGGACAGGGGGCTTCACTGAAGCTTTCTTT. Amino acids: CASTRTGGFTEAFF.

This clonotype was found a few times. The chain couples TRBV4-3 to TRBJ2-1, with TRBD2 as a possible D gene (6 bases). V lost 0 bases to trimming and J lost 7 bases, with 13 bases between them. In germline, CDR1 is LGHNA, CDR2 YSLEER. This CDR3 region has 15 residues. CDR3 protein: CASSQDTAGWNEQFF. The CDR3 nucleotides are TGCGCCAGCAGCCAAGATACGGCGGGGTGGAATGAGCAGTTCTTC.

The rearrangement joins TRBV29-1 to TRBJ2-2; no clear D gene. Germline loops: CDR1 SQVTM, CDR2 ANQGSEA. The ends were cut back, 4 bases at V and 1 base at J, with 10 bases in the middle. The CDR3 is made up of 14 amino acids. This CDR3 is CSVVGVLNTGELFF. CDR3 nucleotides: TGCAGCGTTGTTGGGGTCCTGAACACCGGGGAGCTGTTTTTT.

This sequence joins TRBV12-3 or TRBV12-4 and TRBJ1-5; D is ambiguous. Trimming cost V 0 bases and J 4 bases, with 13 bases left between them. The CDR3 contains 16 residues. DNA for the CDR3: TGTGCCAGCAGTTTAGCCATCTCCTATGGGAATCAGCCCCAGCATTTT. It yields the protein CASSLAISYGNQPQHF.

The sample holds a few counts of this clonotype. The V gene is TRBV10-3, the J gene TRBJ1-5; D may be TRBD1 (6 bases). Trimming took 1 base from V and 9 from J, leaving 13 bases between them. From germline, CDR1 is ENHRY and CDR2 SYGVKD. CDR3 length equals 14 residues. The CDR3 loop reads CAISEWGGGRPQHF. The DNA of the CDR3 is TGTGCCATCAGTGAGTGGGGGGGCGGTCGGCCCCAGCATTTT.

The chain has TRBV6-2 or TRBV6-3 and TRBJ2-5; 7 nucleotides align to TRBD2. V trimming: 5 bases; J trimming: 4 bases; junction bases outside the gene matches: 13. The germline V gene encodes CDR1 MNHEY and CDR2 SVGEGT. The CDR3 sequence is 16 residues long. CDR3 coding DNA: TGTGCCAGCAGTACCGGGGTGACGGGGGGAATAGAGACCCAGTACTTC. It translates to CASSTGVTGGIETQYF.

V and J are TRBV9 and TRBJ2-3; D possibly corresponds to TRBD1 (6 bases). V was shortened by 1 base and J by 6 bases, with 12 bases between the two germline ends. CDR3 length equals 14 residues. Per the germline V gene, CDR1 is SGDLS and CDR2 is YYNGEE. This chain's CDR3 is CASSVLQGWDTQYF. CDR3 DNA: TGTGCCAGCAGCGTACTTCAGGGGTGGGATACGCAGTATTTT.

The J gene is TRBJ2-3, the V gene TRBV19; D unresolved. Trimming shortened V by 0 bases and J by 5 bases, and 9 bases separated the two germline ends. CDR3 length: 14 residues. Germline CDR1 reads LNHDA; CDR2 reads SQIVND (reference sequence). CDR3 protein: CASSIEGARDTQYF. CDR3 nucleotides: TGTGCCAGTAGTATAGAAGGAGCGCGAGATACGCAGTATTTT.

This clonotype has a handful of counts. V is TRBV7-2 and J is TRBJ2-5; D is ambiguous. The CDR3 is made up of 12 amino acids. The germline V gene encodes CDR1 SGHTA and CDR2 FQGNSA. The V gene lost 4 bases and the J gene lost 2 bases, with 5 bases spanning the gap. CDR3 DNA sequence: TGTGCCAGCAGCTCCGTACAAGAGACCCAGTACTTC. This sequence encodes CASSSVQETQYF.

The chain employs TRBV7-3 and TRBJ2-1; possibly TRBD1 or TRBD2 for D (5 bases each). The CDR3 sequence is 13 residues long. Trimming pared 6 bases from V and 5 bases from J, leaving 11 bases between. Germline V gene lookup returns CDR1 SGHTA and CDR2 FQGTGA. DNA of the CDR3: TGTGCCAGCAGACTGGGACCAAACAATGAGCAGTTCTTC. It codes for CASRLGPNNEQFF.

This rearrangement joins TRBV29-1 to TRBJ1-1, with 7 bases fitting TRBD1. The germline CDR1 and CDR2 sequences are SQVTM and ANQGSEA. The V and J ends lost 6 bases and 3 bases, in that order; junction bases with no gene match: 4. The length of the CDR3 is 12 residues. The CDR3 loop is CSVIQGDTEAFF. The CDR3, as DNA: TGCAGCGTGATTCAGGGGGACACTGAAGCTTTCTTT.